Listed below are T cell receptor beta chains from one sample, sequenced in a study of early T cells in non-severe SARS-CoV-2 infection. TCRdb re-called the 5' RACE reads with MiXCR, one entry per CDR3 protein. Found here are 75,000 to 100,000 distinct CDR3 sequences, roughly 14% of them singletons; the top ten hold around 0.58%. Sequenced input: whole blood. These receptors were collected from an adult who was a healthcare worker with PCR-confirmed SARS-CoV-2 infection or an uninfected control (not recorded which). The conserved cysteine and the conserved F or W are not part of the CDR3 here. The order of the fields is CDR3 protein, clone size, J gene, D gene, V gene. A D gene is named only where the DNA matches it firmly. The listing skips clone size in some rows; elsewhere it reads once, few, many or a size class.

CDR3aa: SANGLAASTDTQY; abundance: .; j_gene: TRBJ2-3; d_gene: TRBD2; v_gene: TRBV20-1
CDR3aa: ASGLKTRGLNPMNTEAF; abundance: .; j_gene: TRBJ1-1; d_gene: TRBD1; v_gene: TRBV12-5
CDR3aa: ASRRDRGSTEAF; abundance: few; j_gene: TRBJ1-1; d_gene: TRBD1; v_gene: TRBV12-3/TRBV12-4
CDR3aa: ASSETGQGLFHEQF; abundance: few; j_gene: TRBJ2-1; d_gene: .; v_gene: TRBV6-1
CDR3aa: ASSLEQGVEAF; abundance: many; j_gene: TRBJ1-1; d_gene: .; v_gene: TRBV7-3
CDR3aa: ASSIGAGAKNIQY; abundance: many; j_gene: TRBJ2-4; d_gene: .; v_gene: TRBV19
CDR3aa: ASSLGQNNYGYT; abundance: few; j_gene: TRBJ1-2; d_gene: .; v_gene: TRBV3-1
CDR3aa: ASSRGTVSSGANVLT; abundance: many; j_gene: TRBJ2-6; d_gene: .; v_gene: TRBV7-2
CDR3aa: ASSLSGLLPNSPLH; abundance: once; j_gene: TRBJ1-6; d_gene: .; v_gene: TRBV11-1
CDR3aa: ASSQGQGRSGNTIY; abundance: few; j_gene: TRBJ1-3; d_gene: TRBD1; v_gene: TRBV9
CDR3aa: ASSRQGRSFNNQPQH; abundance: many; j_gene: TRBJ1-5; d_gene: TRBD1; v_gene: TRBV7-2
CDR3aa: ASSEQAPGELF; abundance: many; j_gene: TRBJ2-2; d_gene: .; v_gene: TRBV6-4
CDR3aa: ASSHELIWTVNTGELF; abundance: .; j_gene: TRBJ2-2; d_gene: .; v_gene: TRBV7-9
CDR3aa: ASMKAGTDTQY; abundance: .; j_gene: TRBJ2-3; d_gene: .; v_gene: TRBV2
CDR3aa: ATSPQGSYGYT; abundance: few; j_gene: TRBJ1-2; d_gene: .; v_gene: TRBV12-3/TRBV12-4
CDR3aa: SVDSPVNEQF; abundance: many; j_gene: TRBJ2-1; d_gene: .; v_gene: TRBV29-1
CDR3aa: ASSSAATYNEQF; abundance: .; j_gene: TRBJ2-1; d_gene: .; v_gene: TRBV5-1
CDR3aa: ASSAHETKIGELF; abundance: many; j_gene: TRBJ2-2; d_gene: .; v_gene: TRBV2
CDR3aa: SADTSGILLRKETQY; abundance: .; j_gene: TRBJ2-5; d_gene: TRBD2; v_gene: TRBV29-1
CDR3aa: SVGGLSNQPQH; abundance: many; j_gene: TRBJ1-5; d_gene: .; v_gene: TRBV29-1
CDR3aa: SVARQLNTEAF; abundance: many; j_gene: TRBJ1-1; d_gene: .; v_gene: TRBV29-1
CDR3aa: AISESQTQY; abundance: few; j_gene: TRBJ2-5; d_gene: .; v_gene: TRBV10-3
CDR3aa: ASSTRQGWELF; abundance: .; j_gene: TRBJ1-4; d_gene: TRBD1; v_gene: TRBV11-2
CDR3aa: SARPPRGGPVGELF; abundance: .; j_gene: TRBJ2-2; d_gene: TRBD2; v_gene: TRBV20-1
CDR3aa: ASSVGQKYQNSWNTEAF; abundance: .; j_gene: TRBJ1-1; d_gene: .; v_gene: TRBV7-9
CDR3aa: ASSATGYTEAF; abundance: many; j_gene: TRBJ1-1; d_gene: .; v_gene: TRBV25-1
CDR3aa: ASSPRGRDLGGNTIY; abundance: .; j_gene: TRBJ1-3; d_gene: .; v_gene: TRBV11-2
CDR3aa: SVVPGGLGNTIY; abundance: .; j_gene: TRBJ1-3; d_gene: TRBD1; v_gene: TRBV29-1
CDR3aa: ASSLDRSETQY; abundance: .; j_gene: TRBJ2-5; d_gene: .; v_gene: TRBV11-2
CDR3aa: ASSLEGSANQPQH; abundance: .; j_gene: TRBJ1-5; d_gene: .; v_gene: TRBV27
CDR3aa: AINPTRGGIGNTIY; abundance: .; j_gene: TRBJ1-3; d_gene: .; v_gene: TRBV10-3
CDR3aa: SADLGTGGFDEQF; abundance: few; j_gene: TRBJ2-1; d_gene: TRBD1; v_gene: TRBV29-1
CDR3aa: ASSQGRYGSSTGELF; abundance: few; j_gene: TRBJ2-2; d_gene: .; v_gene: TRBV3-1
CDR3aa: ASSWGQVVSGANVLT; abundance: .; j_gene: TRBJ2-6; d_gene: TRBD1; v_gene: TRBV11-2
CDR3aa: ASSEPWGTEAF; abundance: .; j_gene: TRBJ1-1; d_gene: .; v_gene: TRBV25-1
CDR3aa: ASSHGAGLYNEQF; abundance: few; j_gene: TRBJ2-1; d_gene: TRBD2; v_gene: TRBV3-1
CDR3aa: ASSLDEGQGQETQY; abundance: .; j_gene: TRBJ2-5; d_gene: TRBD1; v_gene: TRBV7-9
CDR3aa: SAETVMNTEAF; abundance: .; j_gene: TRBJ1-1; d_gene: .; v_gene: TRBV29-1
CDR3aa: SARDGLAVAKNIQY; abundance: .; j_gene: TRBJ2-4; d_gene: TRBD2; v_gene: TRBV20-1
CDR3aa: SATRTGMNTEAF; abundance: .; j_gene: TRBJ1-1; d_gene: TRBD1; v_gene: TRBV20-1
CDR3aa: ASSPGQGEQF; abundance: many; j_gene: TRBJ2-1; d_gene: TRBD1; v_gene: TRBV3-1
CDR3aa: ASSQGDRVENT; abundance: few; j_gene: TRBJ1-2; d_gene: TRBD1; v_gene: TRBV3-1
CDR3aa: ASSQTGFGQPQH; abundance: .; j_gene: TRBJ1-5; d_gene: .; v_gene: TRBV3-1
CDR3aa: ASLQPGGNTIY; abundance: .; j_gene: TRBJ1-3; d_gene: .; v_gene: TRBV15
CDR3aa: SARDQHSFYGYT; abundance: few; j_gene: TRBJ1-2; d_gene: .; v_gene: TRBV20-1
CDR3aa: ASSLRLADNEQF; abundance: few; j_gene: TRBJ2-1; d_gene: TRBD2; v_gene: TRBV5-1
CDR3aa: ASSLSSGTGYTEAF; abundance: few; j_gene: TRBJ1-1; d_gene: .; v_gene: TRBV12-3/TRBV12-4
CDR3aa: ASSYQGNTEAF; abundance: .; j_gene: TRBJ1-1; d_gene: .; v_gene: TRBV6-5
CDR3aa: ASSQVGGKETQY; abundance: few; j_gene: TRBJ2-5; d_gene: .; v_gene: TRBV4-1
CDR3aa: AISDSSPETQY; abundance: many; j_gene: TRBJ2-5; d_gene: .; v_gene: TRBV10-3
CDR3aa: ASSEMGADGELF; abundance: .; j_gene: TRBJ2-2; d_gene: .; v_gene: TRBV25-1
CDR3aa: ASSFLLGRETQY; abundance: many; j_gene: TRBJ2-5; d_gene: .; v_gene: TRBV12-3/TRBV12-4
CDR3aa: ASSESTGSSYNEQF; abundance: .; j_gene: TRBJ2-1; d_gene: .; v_gene: TRBV10-1
CDR3aa: ASTSILYEQF; abundance: few; j_gene: TRBJ2-1; d_gene: .; v_gene: TRBV12-3/TRBV12-4
CDR3aa: ASRFGGLSRLEQF; abundance: once; j_gene: TRBJ2-1; d_gene: .; v_gene: TRBV5-1
CDR3aa: ASSLGQAGGPTGELF; abundance: few; j_gene: TRBJ2-2; d_gene: TRBD1; v_gene: TRBV7-3
CDR3aa: ASSPVIAGGPYNEQF; abundance: few; j_gene: TRBJ2-1; d_gene: TRBD2; v_gene: TRBV28